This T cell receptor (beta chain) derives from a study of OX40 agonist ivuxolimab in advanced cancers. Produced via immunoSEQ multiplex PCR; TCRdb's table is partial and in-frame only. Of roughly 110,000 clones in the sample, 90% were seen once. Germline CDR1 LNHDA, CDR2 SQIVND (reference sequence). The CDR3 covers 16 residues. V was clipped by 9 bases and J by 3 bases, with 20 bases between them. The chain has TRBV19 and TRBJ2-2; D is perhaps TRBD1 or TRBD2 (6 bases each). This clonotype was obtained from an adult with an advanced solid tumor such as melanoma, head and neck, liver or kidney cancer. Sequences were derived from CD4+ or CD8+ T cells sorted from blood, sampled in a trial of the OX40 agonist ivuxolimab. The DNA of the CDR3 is TGTGCCAGCGGGGGATCCGCAGGGGCTGACACCGGGGAGCTGTTTTTT. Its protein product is CASGGSAGADTGELFF.